This is a list of T cell receptor beta chains from one sample in a study of T cell clones after liver transplantation. Generated by immunoSEQ multiplex PCR, the TCRdb table keeps only in-frame clones and is missing some. This table has about 21,000 clones, about 94% appearing once. The sequencing here drew on CD8+ T cells from blood, taken about 27 months after liver transplant. These receptors originate from a human patient who received a liver transplant. The graft donor may account for some of the T cells. The CDR3 runs from the conserved cysteine through the conserved F or W. Fields, in order: CDR3 protein, CDR3 DNA, clone size, J gene, V gene, D gene, CDR3 length. A D gene is named only where the DNA matches it firmly. Clone sizes are given selectively: once, few, many, or a class where the clone is expanded.

CDR3: CASTPGGTRGDTQYF
DNA: TGTGCCAGCACCCCTGGCGGGACCAGAGGAGATACGCAGTATTTT
size: .
J: TRBJ2-3
V: TRBV9
D: .
length: 15

CDR3: CASSLLGRGQETQYF
DNA: TGTGCCAGCAGTTTATTAGGCCGGGGGCAAGAGACCCAGTACTTC
size: .
J: TRBJ2-5
V: TRBV27
D: .
length: 15

CDR3: CASTQGRSSTDTQYF
DNA: TGTGCCAGCACCCAAGGACGTTCTAGCACAGATACGCAGTATTTT
size: .
J: TRBJ2-3
V: TRBV7-9
D: .
length: 15

CDR3: CASSPRTSFGEQYF
DNA: TGTGCCAGCAGTCCAAGGACAAGTTTTGGCGAGCAGTACTTC
size: .
J: TRBJ2-7
V: TRBV28
D: .
length: 14

CDR3: CASSDVGHEQYF
DNA: TGTGCCAGCAGCGACGTGGGCCACGAGCAGTACTTC
size: .
J: TRBJ2-7
V: TRBV9
D: .
length: 12

CDR3: CASTGRFYEQYF
DNA: TGTGCCAGCACGGGGCGGTTCTACGAGCAGTACTTC
size: .
J: TRBJ2-7
V: TRBV2
D: .
length: 12

CDR3: CASSWDRTEAFF
DNA: TGTGCCAGCTCTTGGGACAGAACTGAAGCTTTCTTT
size: .
J: TRBJ1-1
V: TRBV11-2
D: TRBD1
length: 12

CDR3: CASSQVTFRDEQYF
DNA: TGTGCCAGCAGCCAAGTAACTTTCCGGGACGAGCAGTACTTC
size: few
J: TRBJ2-7
V: TRBV14
D: .
length: 14

CDR3: CASSLETSGEETQYF
DNA: TGTGCCAGCAGCTTGGAGACTAGCGGAGAAGAGACCCAGTACTTC
size: .
J: TRBJ2-5
V: TRBV5-6
D: TRBD2
length: 15

CDR3: CASSGGGGEAYNEQFF
DNA: TGTGCCAGCAGCGGCGGAGGGGGGGAGGCATACAATGAGCAGTTCTTC
size: .
J: TRBJ2-1
V: TRBV11-2
D: .
length: 16

CDR3: CASSQVQGAYEQYF
DNA: TGTGCCAGCAGCCAGGTTCAGGGCGCCTACGAGCAGTACTTC
size: once
J: TRBJ2-7
V: TRBV6-5
D: .
length: 14

CDR3: CASSEPGYNEQFF
DNA: TGTGCCAGCAGTGAACCAGGATACAATGAGCAGTTCTTC
size: .
J: TRBJ2-1
V: TRBV6-1
D: .
length: 13

CDR3: CASSDRSPSGSYNEQFF
DNA: TGCGCCAGCAGTGATAGGTCCCCATCGGGCTCCTACAATGAGCAGTTCTTC
size: .
J: TRBJ2-1
V: TRBV10-2
D: .
length: 17

CDR3: CASSYSGRNTGELFF
DNA: TGTGCCAGCAGTTACTCCGGTCGGAACACCGGGGAGCTGTTTTTT
size: .
J: TRBJ2-2
V: TRBV6-5
D: .
length: 15

CDR3: CASSEPGAVVYNEQFF
DNA: TGTGCCAGCAGTGAACCGGGAGCGGTTGTCTACAATGAGCAGTTCTTC
size: once
J: TRBJ2-1
V: TRBV25-1
D: .
length: 16

CDR3: CAWSEGSTDTQYF
DNA: TGTGCCTGGAGTGAGGGTAGCACAGATACGCAGTATTTT
size: .
J: TRBJ2-3
V: TRBV30
D: .
length: 13

CDR3: CASSLSENTGELFF
DNA: TGTGCCAGCAGCTTGAGCGAGAACACCGGGGAGCTGTTTTTT
size: .
J: TRBJ2-2
V: TRBV7-9
D: .
length: 14

CDR3: CASSLDSRDEQFF
DNA: TGTGCCAGCAGCTTAGATTCTCGGGATGAGCAGTTCTTC
size: .
J: TRBJ2-1
V: TRBV11-3
D: .
length: 13

CDR3: CASSLATEQYF
DNA: TGTGCCAGCAGCTTAGCGACAGAGCAGTACTTC
size: .
J: TRBJ2-7
V: TRBV7-9
D: .
length: 11

CDR3: CASSLVGGGTEAFF
DNA: TGTGCCAGCAGCTTAGTGGGGGGCGGAACTGAAGCTTTCTTT
size: .
J: TRBJ1-1
V: TRBV5-6
D: .
length: 14

CDR3: CASSSGQGWTEAFF
DNA: TGCGCCAGCAGCTCAGGACAGGGGTGGACTGAAGCTTTCTTT
size: .
J: TRBJ1-1
V: TRBV5-1
D: TRBD1
length: 14

CDR3: CASSNYNEQFF
DNA: TGTGCCAGCAGTAACTACAATGAGCAGTTCTTC
size: .
J: TRBJ2-1
V: TRBV6-5
D: .
length: 11

CDR3: CAWSYMGGVGNEQFF
DNA: TGTGCCTGGAGTTACATGGGGGGAGTAGGCAATGAGCAGTTCTTC
size: .
J: TRBJ2-1
V: TRBV30
D: .
length: 15

CDR3: CASSSVNTMKSRANVLTF
DNA: TGTGCCAGCAGCTCTGTGAATACCATGAAAAGTCGGGCCAACGTCCTGACTTTC
size: .
J: TRBJ2-6
V: TRBV7-9
D: .
length: 18

CDR3: CASSLTGRAGELFF
DNA: TGCGCCAGCAGCTTAACAGGGCGGGCCGGGGAGCTGTTTTTT
size: .
J: TRBJ2-2
V: TRBV5-1
D: .
length: 14

CDR3: CASSPPVSADTQYF
DNA: TGTGCCAGCTCACCACCCGTATCGGCAGATACGCAGTATTTT
size: .
J: TRBJ2-3
V: TRBV18
D: .
length: 14

CDR3: CASSFPLSADYGYTF
DNA: TGTGCCAGCAGTTTTCCTCTCTCCGCAGACTATGGCTACACCTTC
size: .
J: TRBJ1-2
V: TRBV28
D: .
length: 15

CDR3: CASSTGRASWVEQFF
DNA: TGTGCCAGTAGTACCGGTAGGGCCTCTTGGGTTGAGCAGTTCTTC
size: .
J: TRBJ2-1
V: TRBV19
D: .
length: 15

CDR3: CASSFPTGELFF
DNA: TGTGCCAGCAGTTTTCCCACCGGGGAGCTGTTTTTT
size: .
J: TRBJ2-2
V: TRBV28
D: .
length: 12

CDR3: CAVGTGEDEKLFF
DNA: TGTGCCGTAGGGACAGGGGAGGATGAAAAACTGTTTTTT
size: once
J: TRBJ1-4
V: TRBV10-3
D: TRBD1
length: 13

CDR3: CASSLGTGSEQYF
DNA: TGTGCCAGCAGTCTCGGGACAGGGAGTGAGCAGTACTTC
size: .
J: TRBJ2-7
V: TRBV27
D: TRBD1
length: 13